The 19 T cell receptor beta chains listed next were all sequenced from one sample in a study of blood T cell repertoires in COVID-19. Sequencing was performed with immunoSEQ multiplex PCR; in TCRdb, only in-frame clones are kept and a portion is missing. The sample records hundreds of thousands of clones, about 80% being singletons. The sample was peripheral blood. These receptors were obtained from a woman of 80 years or more with acute or convalescent COVID-19.

This clone was seen only a few times. This chain uses TRBV6-2 or TRBV6-3 with TRBJ1-2, with 8 bases lining up with TRBD1. In germline, CDR1 is MNHEY, CDR2 SVGEGT. Trimming at V came to 5 bases and at J to 4 bases, leaving 9 bases not matched to a gene. The CDR3 length is 15 residues. The CDR3 DNA follows: TGTGCCAGCAGTACTTACGACAGGGGCGGCTATGGCTACACCTTC. It specifies CASSTYDRGGYGYTF.

This clone was counted many times. Distinct nucleotide sequences in the sample also encode this CDR3. The genes are TRBV7-9 and TRBJ1-1; D is undetermined. The CDR3 extends over 13 amino acids. The V and J ends lost 1 base and 0 bases respectively, with 3 bases between them. Germline V gene sequence: CDR1 SEHNR, CDR2 FQNEAQ (reference sequence). CDR3 residues: CASSLDMNTEAFF. The CDR3 nucleotides are TGTGCCAGCAGCTTAGATATGAACACTGAAGCTTTCTTT.

The V call is TRBV7-9, the J call TRBJ1-2, with a tentative D call TRBD1 (6 bases). V was trimmed by 5 bases and J by 2 bases, leaving 12 bases between them. In germline, CDR1 is SEHNR, CDR2 FQNEAQ (reference sequence). CDR3 length: 14 amino acids. CDR3 coding DNA: TGTGCCAGCAGCCGGGACACTCACAACTATGGCTACACCTTC. Translated: CASSRDTHNYGYTF.

This clone was seen just once. The chain recombines TRBV7-8 with TRBJ1-1, with D tentatively TRBD1 (5 bases). The germline CDR1 and CDR2 sequences are SGHVS and FQNEAQ. This CDR3 spans 16 amino acids. Trimming stripped 4 bases from V and 4 bases from J, with 19 bases between. As DNA, the CDR3 is TGTGCCAGCAGCTCCCGAGGCGGGGCGTGGGTCACTGAAGCTTTCTTT. It specifies CASSSRGGAWVTEAFF.

The CDR3 nucleotides read TGTGCCAGCAGTTACGTTCGGGATGCCGGGGAGCTGTTTTTT. This encodes CASSYVRDAGELFF. The chain couples TRBV6-6 to TRBJ2-2, with a weak D call TRBD2 (5 bases). CDR1 and CDR2 (germline): MNHNY, SVGAGI (reference sequence). V gave up 2 bases and J gave up 6 bases, with 10 bases separating them. The CDR3 is 14 residues long.

V and J are TRBV16 and TRBJ1-5, with D uncertain. The V end was cut by 0 bases, the J end by 2 bases, with 11 bases between. Germline CDR1 KGHSY, CDR2 FQNENV. The CDR3 sequence is 16 residues long. The CDR3 DNA follows: TGTGCCAGCAGCCAATCTTCGGGATGGGGCAATCAGCCCCAGCATTTT. Amino acids: CASSQSSGWGNQPQHF.

This clone has more than one count but fewer than ten. The rearrangement uses TRBV6-2 or TRBV6-3 and TRBJ2-7, with a possible D match to TRBD2 (6 bases). The CDR3 extends over 13 amino acids. Germline loops: CDR1 MNHEY, CDR2 SVGEGT. Trimming shortened V by 2 bases and J by 3 bases, and 8 bases separated the two germline ends. CDR3 region: CASSYRLDYEQYF. In nucleotides, the CDR3 is TGTGCCAGCAGTTACCGACTAGACTACGAGCAGTACTTC.

V usage is TRBV7-2 and J usage is TRBJ2-7, with TRBD2 identical over 11 bases. This CDR3 has 15 amino acids. Germline V gene sequence: CDR1 SGHTA, CDR2 FQGNSA. J lost 1 base, V lost 5 bases, and 4 bases had no gene match. This chain's CDR3 is CASSERLAGSYEQYF. CDR3 coding DNA: TGTGCCAGCAGCGAGCGACTAGCGGGGTCCTACGAGCAGTACTTC.

This chain links TRBV10-3 with TRBJ1-2; 10 bases align to TRBD1. V was clipped by 10 bases and J by 5 bases; unmatched bases: 4. Germline-derived CDR1 and CDR2 are ENHRY and SYGVKD. The CDR3 extends over 12 amino acids. CDR3 loop: CASGQGGYGYTF. CDR3 DNA sequence: TGTGCCAGTGGACAGGGGGGGTATGGCTACACCTTC.

The chain couples TRBV10-3 to TRBJ1-1; the match to TRBD1 covers 8 bases. The CDR3 is 15 amino acids. Germline V gene data show CDR1 as ENHRY and CDR2 as SYGVKD. Germline trimming cut 2 bases from V and 8 bases from J; bases unmatched to any gene: 10. The CDR3 sequence: CAISETPGQGTEAFF. CDR3 DNA sequence: TGTGCCATCAGTGAGACCCCCGGACAGGGTACCGAAGCTTTCTTT.

This rearrangement joins TRBV27 to TRBJ1-1, with a tentative D call TRBD1 (5 bases). The CDR3 extends over 14 amino acids. V was trimmed by 4 bases and J by 0 bases, leaving 9 bases between them. In germline, CDR1 is MNHEY, CDR2 SMNVEV (reference sequence). CDR3 in amino acids: CASSYRGMNTEAFF. CDR3 sequence (DNA): TGTGCCAGCAGTTATAGGGGTATGAACACTGAAGCTTTCTTT.

V usage is TRBV2 and J usage is TRBJ2-7, with TRBD1 matching 7 bases. The CDR3 totals 14 residues. Germline CDR1 is SNHLY and CDR2 is FYNNEI. After removal of 4 bases from V and 11 bases from J, the junction contained 14 bases not matched to a gene. Here the CDR3 DNA reads TGTGCCAGCAGTGGTCTTCAGAAAGACAGGGTAAAGTACTTC. This gives the protein CASSGLQKDRVKYF.

This clone turned up a few times. This chain links TRBV14 with TRBJ1-1, with D uncertain. Per germline, CDR1 SGHDN and CDR2 FVKESK. Deletions cut 0 bases from V and 3 bases from J, with 11 bases between. The CDR3 loop spans 15 amino acids. In nucleotides, the CDR3 is TGTGCCAGCAGCCAAGATCATAGAGGGTACACTGAAGCTTTCTTT. The encoded protein is CASSQDHRGYTEAFF.

The rearrangement links TRBV7-2 to TRBJ2-1; a weak D match, TRBD2 (7 bases). Deletions cut 1 base from V and 4 bases from J, with 11 bases between. The CDR3 extends over 15 amino acids. CDR1 and CDR2 (germline): SGHTA, FQGNSA. The CDR3: CASSLGGGAYNEQFF. As DNA, the CDR3 is TGTGCCAGCAGCTTAGGAGGGGGGGCGTACAATGAGCAGTTCTTC.

The J gene is TRBJ1-1, the V gene TRBV7-3; D is uncertain. Germline loops: CDR1 SGHTA, CDR2 FQGTGA. V was clipped by 5 bases and J by 10 bases, with 26 bases between them. The CDR3 contains 16 residues. The CDR3 loop reads CASSPRQVAPKSIAFF. CDR3 coding DNA: TGTGCCAGCAGCCCACGTCAAGTAGCGCCTAAAAGTATAGCTTTCTTT. Filled out from reference TRBV7-3 and TRBJ1-1, the complete variable domain reads GAGVSQTPSNKVTEKGKYVELRCDPISGHTALYWYRQSLGQGPEFLIYFQGTGAADDSGLPNDRFFAVRPEGSVSTLKIQRTERGDSAVYLCASSPRQVAPKSIAFFGQGTRLTVV.

The chain combines TRBV11-1 with TRBJ1-1; D may be TRBD1 (5 bases). Germline V gene lookup returns CDR1 SGHAT and CDR2 FQDESV (reference sequence). The CDR3 is made up of 13 amino acids. The V and J ends lost 2 bases and 6 bases respectively, with 10 bases between them. The CDR3 nucleotides read TGTGCCAGCAGCTTACGGGGGTTGCCTGAAGCTTTCTTT. Residues: CASSLRGLPEAFF.

V and J are TRBV15 and TRBJ2-7; D is possibly TRBD1 (5 bases). Germline CDR1 is LNHNV and CDR2 is YYDKDF (reference sequence). CDR3 length equals 14 residues. Trimming took off 0 bases at V and 2 bases at J, with 8 bases between the two ends. The CDR3 sequence: CATSRDQGAYEQYF. DNA for the CDR3: TGTGCCACCAGCAGAGATCAGGGCGCCTACGAGCAGTACTTC.

This clone has only a few counts. The chain carries TRBV2 and TRBJ2-1; possibly TRBD1 for D (5 bases). V lost 6 bases, J lost 7 bases, and 16 bases lay in between. Germline CDR1 is SNHLY and CDR2 is FYNNEI. The CDR3 covers 14 residues. The CDR3 nucleotides read TGTGCCAGCAGCCTGACAGTCTCTAGGAATGAGCAGTTCTTC. This sequence encodes CASSLTVSRNEQFF.

The gene calls are TRBV5-1 and TRBJ1-1; the D gene is possibly TRBD1 (5 bases). The CDR3 runs to 12 residues. Germline lookup yields CDR1 SGHRS and CDR2 YFSETQ. Trimming removed 5 bases at V and 6 bases at J, with 11 bases between. The DNA for the CDR3 is TGCGCCAGCAGTCTCGGGGGACCTGAAGCTTTCTTT. Translated: CASSLGGPEAFF. The entire variable domain, with the rest obtained from reference TRBV5-1 and TRBJ1-1, is as follows: KAGVTQTPRYLIKTRGQQVTLSCSPISGHRSVSWYQQTPGQGLQFLFEYFSETQRNKGNFPGRFSGRQFSNSRSEMNVSTLELGDSALYLCASSLGGPEAFFGQGTRLTVV.